The subject of this entry is one T cell receptor beta chain. Antigen unknown. V shed 5 bases and J shed 1 base, with 11 bases lying between them. The CDR3 loop spans 14 amino acids. Per the germline V gene, CDR1 is SGHVS and CDR2 is FNYEAQ. This entry belongs to a study of long-term antiretroviral therapy in people with HIV. General observations from the study: In the period from about 2004 to 2018, blood was collected, possibly under older ART regimens. ART was followed by higher diversity that remained below transplant donor controls. Compared with controls, HIV repertoires showed narrower CDR3 length ranges.

Every participant with HIV received treatment in the United States. The immunoSEQ assay was v3.0, run at survey level. TCRdb's table, derived via immunoSEQ multiplex PCR, lists solely in-frame clones and lacks some. This table has about 16,000 clones, about 95% appearing once. This sequence was found in a man aged 25 to 40 with HIV. V usage is TRBV7-6 and J usage is TRBJ2-5; maybe TRBD2 (6 bases). Source: unsorted PBMCs, taken approximately 11 years after starting antiretroviral therapy. The chain's CDR3 is CASSPMGGQETQYF. The CDR3 bases are TGTGCCAGCAGCCCCATGGGGGGCCAAGAGACCCAGTACTTC.